The 32 T cell receptor beta chains below were found in one sample sequenced in a study of shared T cell receptors in the human thymus. Sequenced by immunoSEQ multiplex PCR; TCRdb stores in-frame clones only, minus some. The sample shows hundreds of thousands of clones, 85% to 90% of them seen only once. The same data also contributed to another study, on human thymus T cells.

What was sequenced was thymocytes. These receptors originate from a boy in the first two years of life with a congenital heart defect.

V and J are TRBV28 and TRBJ2-5, with D possibly TRBD2 on 6 matching bases. Deletions cut 6 bases from V and 4 bases from J, with 15 bases between. Per the germline V gene, CDR1 is MDHEN and CDR2 is SYDVKM. CDR3 length: 14 residues. The CDR3 spells CASRRPRRGETQYF. CDR3 coding DNA: TGTGCCAGCAGGCGTCCGAGGCGGGGAGAGACCCAGTACTTC.

The chain uses TRBV5-1 and TRBJ2-7, with TRBD2 matching 7 bases. Germline V gene lookup returns CDR1 SGHRS and CDR2 YFSETQ. This CDR3 has 14 amino acids. The V gene end was trimmed by 4 bases and the J gene end by 2 bases; junction bases not matched to a gene: 6. The CDR3 spells CASSPRESPYEQYF. The CDR3 DNA is TGCGCCAGCAGCCCGCGGGAGTCTCCCTACGAGCAGTACTTC.

The chain has TRBV9 and TRBJ2-1; 8 positions agree with TRBD2. With V trimmed by 0 bases and J by 8 bases, 22 bases remained unmatched. In germline, CDR1 is SGDLS, CDR2 YYNGEE. This CDR3 spans 20 amino acids. The CDR3 loop reads CASSVAGPTFESGSGHEQFF. In DNA form, the CDR3 reads TGTGCCAGCAGCGTAGCTGGACCTACTTTCGAAAGCGGGAGTGGCCATGAGCAGTTCTTC.

Here the CDR3 DNA reads TGTGCCAGCACGCCATGGGGAGTGGCTCAGCCCCAGCATTTT. Its translation is CASTPWGVAQPQHF. The rearrangement joins TRBV21-1 to TRBJ1-5. TRBV21-1 is a pseudogene locus. The CDR3 is made up of 14 amino acids.

The CDR3 is CASSLASQGGEEQYF. The CDR3 nucleotides are TGTGCCAGCAGCTTAGCCTCACAGGGTGGAGAAGAGCAGTACTTC. The chain is built from TRBV7-9 and TRBJ2-7; TRBD1 might be the D (6 bases). Germline V gene lookup returns CDR1 SEHNR and CDR2 FQNEAQ (reference sequence). The length of the CDR3 is 15 residues. V lost 0 bases and J 7 bases, leaving 16 bases between the germline ends.

The chain carries TRBV7-2 and TRBJ1-4; 10 positions match TRBD1. The CDR3 has 19 residues. Germline trimming cut 4 bases from V and 0 bases from J; bases unmatched to any gene: 11. CDR1 is SGHTA, CDR2 FQGNSA, per germline. The CDR3 here is CASSSDPGQGPATNEKLFF. CDR3 nucleotides: TGTGCCAGCAGCTCCGACCCGGGACAGGGGCCTGCAACTAATGAAAAACTGTTTTTT.

The V and J genes are TRBV11-3 and TRBJ2-1; D is possibly TRBD2 (6 bases). This CDR3 has 15 residues. V was trimmed by 1 base and J by 8 bases, leaving 15 bases between them. CDR1 is SGHNT, CDR2 YENEEA, per germline. This CDR3 reads CASSLGLAPQDEQFF. For the CDR3, the DNA is TGTGCCAGCAGCTTAGGGCTAGCGCCTCAGGATGAGCAGTTCTTC.

This clone was picked up a small number of times. This chain joins TRBV7-2 and TRBJ1-2, with D unclear. This CDR3 comprises 15 residues. Trimming cost V 3 bases and J 3 bases, with 14 bases left between them. Looked up from germline, CDR1 is SGHTA and CDR2 is FQGNSA. CDR3 loop: CASSFAGVEDYGYTF. The CDR3, as DNA: TGTGCCAGCAGCTTTGCCGGGGTCGAGGACTATGGCTACACCTTC.

V gene TRBV2 combines with J gene TRBJ2-5, with 10 bases aligning to TRBD2. From germline, CDR1 is SNHLY and CDR2 FYNNEI. The CDR3 is 13 residues long. J lost 2 bases, V lost 7 bases, and 1 base had no gene match. The CDR3 nucleotides read TGTGCCAGCAAGCGGGAGGGGCAAGAGACCCAGTACTTC. Amino acid sequence: CASKREGQETQYF.

The chain has TRBV9 and TRBJ1-2; 10 nucleotides line up with TRBD1. Germline CDR1 SGDLS, CDR2 YYNGEE. V lost 0 bases, J lost 4 bases, and 0 bases stayed unmatched. The CDR3 covers 14 residues. CDR3 residues: CASSVGTGGYGYTF. The CDR3 DNA is TGTGCCAGCAGCGTAGGGACAGGGGGCTATGGCTACACCTTC.

The rearrangement joins TRBV5-6 to TRBJ1-1; D may be TRBD1 (5 bases). CDR1 and CDR2 from the germline V gene are SGHDT and YYEEEE. The CDR3 contains 12 residues. Between the trimmed V and J ends, which lost 5 bases and 6 bases, there was a span of 11 bases. The CDR3 reads CASRQGESEAFF. In DNA, the CDR3 is TGTGCCAGCAGGCAAGGGGAATCTGAAGCTTTCTTT.

The gene calls are TRBV29-1 and TRBJ1-2, with TRBD1 identical over 9 bases. Per the germline V gene, CDR1 is SQVTM and CDR2 is ANQGSEA. This CDR3 is 14 amino acids long. V shed 4 bases, J shed 8 bases, and the junction held 11 bases outside the gene matches. CDR3 amino acids: CSVASGQGEYGYTF. The CDR3 DNA follows: TGCAGCGTTGCGTCGGGACAGGGAGAATACGGCTACACCTTC.

This clone was counted a few times. The chain is built from TRBV4-2 and TRBJ2-6; 7 positions agree with TRBD2. This CDR3 region has 19 residues. Germline values: CDR1 LGHNA, CDR2 YNFKEQ. V lost 0 bases, J lost 5 bases, and 13 bases stayed unmatched. Here the CDR3 reads CASSQDGGAGERWANVLTF. The DNA for the CDR3 is TGTGCCAGCAGCCAAGATGGCGGGGCGGGGGAGCGATGGGCCAACGTCCTGACTTTC.

The sample holds one count of this clone. The chain has TRBV2 and TRBJ1-5; D is ambiguous. The V gene lost 5 bases and the J gene lost 3 bases, with 17 bases spanning the gap. The CDR3 runs 16 residues. Germline V gives CDR1 SNHLY, CDR2 FYNNEI. In DNA, the CDR3 is TGTGCCAGCAGTCCGAGGTTCTACGGCCCCAATCAGCCCCAGCATTTT. Translated, it gives CASSPRFYGPNQPQHF.

This chain uses TRBV4-1 with TRBJ1-4; possibly TRBD1 for D (5 bases). With 2 bases removed from V and 8 bases from J, the gap between germline ends came to 15 bases. This CDR3 contains 15 residues. The germline CDR1 and CDR2 sequences are MGHRA and YSYEKL. CDR3 amino acids: CASSQTDTSGEKLFF. DNA of the CDR3: TGCGCCAGCAGCCAAACGGACACATCCGGAGAAAAACTGTTTTTT.

This clone was counted a single time. CDR3 protein: CASSPRVADTQYF. In nucleotides, the CDR3 is TGTGCCAGCAGCCCCAGGGTTGCAGATACGCAGTATTTT. This chain joins TRBV5-6 and TRBJ2-3, with D maybe TRBD1 (5 bases). The germline V and J ends were trimmed by 4 bases and 4 bases, with 10 bases remaining between them. CDR3 length: 13 residues. The germline CDR1 and CDR2 sequences are SGHDT and YYEEEE.

This rearrangement joins TRBV27 to TRBJ2-7; 14 nucleotides line up with TRBD2. The CDR3 is 19 amino acids. V shed 0 bases, J shed 1 base, and the junction held 8 bases outside the gene matches. In germline, CDR1 is MNHEY, CDR2 SMNVEV (reference sequence). In DNA form, the CDR3 reads TGTGCCAGCAGTTTATCCTTCCGACTAGCGGGAGGGTCTTCCTACGAGCAGTACTTC. It translates to CASSLSFRLAGGSSYEQYF.

Only a few counts were recorded for this clone. The genes are TRBV5-1 and TRBJ2-1, with TRBD1 matching 12 bases. Trimming cost V 1 base and J 3 bases; bases outside gene matches: 11. This CDR3 spans 19 amino acids. Germline CDR1 reads SGHRS; CDR2 reads YFSETQ. CDR3 DNA: TGCGCCAGCAGCTTGCCGGGACAGGGGGCCTCCCCAATCTACAATGAGCAGTTCTTC. This encodes CASSLPGQGASPIYNEQFF.

This clone has only one observation. The CDR3 DNA reads TGTGCCAGCTCACAGGGACAGGGGCGTAACTATGGCTACACCTTC. This codes for CASSQGQGRNYGYTF. V and J are TRBV18 and TRBJ1-2; 10 bases agree with TRBD1. With V trimmed by 4 bases and J by 1 base, 3 bases remained unmatched. The CDR3 runs to 15 residues. Germline V gene data show CDR1 as KGHSH and CDR2 as LQKENI.

This clone has just one count. This sequence joins TRBV2 and TRBJ2-7; D may be TRBD2 (6 bases). The length of the CDR3 is 12 residues. Trimming took off 11 bases at V and 4 bases at J, with 15 bases between the two ends. Germline CDR1 reads SNHLY; CDR2 reads FYNNEI. CDR3 nucleotide sequence: TGTGCCGCGGGGCCCGAGACGTACGAGCAGTACTTC. Translating it yields CAAGPETYEQYF.

The chain combines TRBV11-3 with TRBJ2-5; TRBD1 agrees at 7 bases. V lost 5 bases and J lost 3; bases outside the gene matches: 6. The germline CDR1 and CDR2 sequences are SGHNT and YENEEA. The CDR3 consists of 14 residues. The CDR3 DNA reads TGTGCCAGCAGCCCCACAGGGGCGGAAGAGACCCAGTACTTC. Translating it yields CASSPTGAEETQYF.

This clone has just one count. The chain carries TRBV19 and TRBJ1-1; no definite D call. CDR1 is LNHDA, CDR2 SQIVND, per germline (reference sequence). This CDR3 has 14 residues. The ends were cut back, 7 bases at V and 1 base at J, with 13 bases in the middle. This chain's CDR3 is CASNHQAGNTEAFF. As DNA, the CDR3 is TGTGCCAGTAACCATCAGGCGGGGAACACTGAAGCTTTCTTT.

The genes are TRBV5-6 and TRBJ2-5, with D perhaps TRBD2 (5 bases). CDR3 length equals 13 residues. Per germline, CDR1 SGHDT and CDR2 YYEEEE. The V end was cut by 4 bases, the J end by 3 bases, with 10 bases between. The CDR3 is CASSRPGKETQYF. The CDR3 nucleotides read TGTGCCAGCAGCCGACCGGGGAAAGAGACCCAGTACTTC.

The rearrangement joins TRBV19 to TRBJ1-5; D is unresolved. The CDR3 extends over 17 amino acids. Germline-derived CDR1 and CDR2 are LNHDA and SQIVND (reference sequence). V gave up 10 bases and J gave up 5 bases, with 27 bases separating them. The CDR3 sequence: CATSPRQPSPLDQPQHF. CDR3 nucleotide sequence: TGTGCCACCTCCCCGAGGCAGCCGTCGCCTCTTGATCAGCCCCAGCATTTT. The full variable domain, with the rest looked up from reference TRBV19 and TRBJ1-5, is DGGITQSPKYLFRKEGQNVTLSCEQNLNHDAMYWYRQDPGQGLRLIYYSQIVNDFQKGDIAEGYSVSREKKESFPLTVTSAQKNPTAFYLCATSPRQPSPLDQPQHFGDGTRLSIL.

Notes on this clone: The same CDR3 also results from other DNA sequences found in this sample. V is TRBV10-3 and J is TRBJ1-2; D perhaps matches TRBD1 (6 bases). CDR3 length: 15 residues. CDR1 and CDR2 (germline): ENHRY, SYGVKD. The ends were cut back, 2 bases at V and 3 bases at J, with 13 bases in the middle. CDR3: CAISEDGTGHYGYTF. For the CDR3, the DNA is TGTGCCATCAGTGAGGACGGCACAGGGCACTATGGCTACACCTTC.

This rearrangement joins TRBV7-6 to TRBJ2-7; D is possibly TRBD2 (6 bases). Trimming pared 3 bases from V and 3 bases from J, leaving 9 bases between. Germline CDR1 reads SGHVS; CDR2 reads FNYEAQ. The CDR3 has 13 residues. CDR3 nucleotides: TGTGCCAGCAGCTTCGGGGGAAGCTACGAGCAGTACTTC. This translates into CASSFGGSYEQYF.

This clone has only a few counts. The chain carries TRBV4-2 and TRBJ2-2; TRBD2 agrees at 12 bases. CDR1 is LGHNA, CDR2 YNFKEQ, per germline. The junction had 7 bases not matched to a gene; V was cut back by 4 bases and J by 7 bases. The length of the CDR3 is 16 residues. The CDR3 nucleotides are TGTGCCAGCAGCCCAGGACTAGCGGGGACGGACGGGGAGCTGTTTTTT. This gives the protein CASSPGLAGTDGELFF.

The chain links TRBV10-1 to TRBJ2-3; D may be TRBD2 (5 bases). Between the trimmed V and J ends, which lost 4 bases and 0 bases, there was a span of 14 bases. This CDR3 is 16 amino acids long. Per germline, CDR1 WNHNN and CDR2 SYGVQD (reference sequence). The CDR3 spells CASSGVRGVSTDTQYF. CDR3 nucleotides: TGCGCCAGCAGTGGGGTCCGGGGAGTAAGCACAGATACGCAGTATTTT.

The V gene is TRBV6-5, the J gene TRBJ2-1; 8 nucleotides match TRBD2. V was pared by 2 bases and J by 6 bases, with 9 bases of the junction left unmatched. The CDR3 is made up of 16 amino acids. CDR1 is MNHEY and CDR2 is SVGAGI in the germline V gene. For the CDR3, the DNA is TGTGCCAGCAGTTACCAGACGGGGGGGAGTAGCAATGAGCAGTTCTTC. Protein sequence: CASSYQTGGSSNEQFF.

CDR3 loop: CASSFQGSYSPLHF. In DNA, the CDR3 is TGTGCCAGCAGTTTCCAGGGCAGTTATTCACCCCTCCACTTT. The chain recombines TRBV27 with TRBJ1-6; D might be TRBD1 (5 bases). The germline gives CDR1 MNHEY, CDR2 SMNVEV (reference sequence). The germline V and J ends were trimmed by 3 bases and 8 bases, with 11 bases remaining between them. The CDR3 loop spans 14 amino acids.

This chain connects TRBV10-3 to TRBJ1-4, with no clear D. In germline, CDR1 is ENHRY, CDR2 SYGVKD. This CDR3 spans 12 amino acids. V lost 8 bases to trimming and J lost 8 bases, with 12 bases between them. CDR3 protein: CAIAPEREKLFF. The DNA of the CDR3 is TGTGCCATCGCTCCTGAGCGGGAAAAACTGTTTTTT.

In this sample, this clone turned up once. The rearrangement links TRBV15 to TRBJ1-5, with 8 bases matching TRBD1. Germline lookup yields CDR1 LNHNV and CDR2 YYDKDF (reference sequence). This CDR3 has 18 residues. V lost 0 bases, J lost 0 bases, and 7 bases stayed unmatched. The CDR3 sequence is CATSRDRDRSYSNQPQHF. The CDR3, as DNA: TGTGCCACCAGCAGAGACCGGGACAGGTCTTATAGCAATCAGCCCCAGCATTTT.